The entry that follows covers one T cell receptor (beta chain) sequence. What it binds is unknown. The sample originates from a study of blood T cells in healthy people across ages. General study findings and limits: Naive CD4+ cells and diversity were both higher in long-lived donors than in aged donors. In older individuals, TCR beta diversity per million T cells was lower, falling roughly linearly with age. As naive T cell percentage varied, TCR beta diversity correlated strongly with it.

A second PCR of roughly 7 to 11 cycles used a sample-barcoded 5' primer and a J-beta primer mix. Each of the cDNA molecules was tagged by a template-switch adaptor with 12 random nucleotides. Via MiXCR, TCRdb re-called the 5' RACE reads, giving one row per CDR3 protein. Among about 800,000 distinct CDR3 sequences, about 47% were seen once, and the ten largest hold roughly 18%. The CDR3 is 17 residues long. The ends lost 3 bases at V and 2 bases at J; junction bases unmatched: 9. The V gene's germline CDR1 is SGHVS and CDR2 FNYEAQ. The sequence derives from an elderly man in good health. The sample comprised blood. The chain uses TRBV7-6 and TRBJ2-2, with 7 nucleotides matching TRBD1. The CDR3 reads CASSFLGRGSNTGELFF. In DNA form, the CDR3 reads TGTGCCAGCAGCTTTCTCGGCAGGGGGTCAAACACCGGGGAGCTGTTTTTT.